This T cell receptor beta chain came from a study of response to subunit inactivated influenza vaccine. TCRdb called the RT-PCR reads again in MiXCR, with one record for every CDR3 protein. The sample yields 600,000 to 850,000 distinct CDR3 sequences, approximately 14% seen once. V was trimmed by 0 bases and J by 4 bases, leaving 9 bases between them. Germline assignment: CDR1 LGHNA and CDR2 YNFKEQ. This CDR3 comprises 14 residues. This clonotype has just a few counts. This chain joins TRBV4-2 and TRBJ1-2; D is undetermined. This specimen consisted of PBMCs from blood, obtained approximately 15 days before vaccination. The sequence derives from a man aged 50 or older who received an inactivated influenza vaccine. CDR3 coding DNA: TGTGCCAGCAGCCAAGATTTAGGTTCCTATGGCTACACCTTC. It translates to CASSQDLGSYGYTF.